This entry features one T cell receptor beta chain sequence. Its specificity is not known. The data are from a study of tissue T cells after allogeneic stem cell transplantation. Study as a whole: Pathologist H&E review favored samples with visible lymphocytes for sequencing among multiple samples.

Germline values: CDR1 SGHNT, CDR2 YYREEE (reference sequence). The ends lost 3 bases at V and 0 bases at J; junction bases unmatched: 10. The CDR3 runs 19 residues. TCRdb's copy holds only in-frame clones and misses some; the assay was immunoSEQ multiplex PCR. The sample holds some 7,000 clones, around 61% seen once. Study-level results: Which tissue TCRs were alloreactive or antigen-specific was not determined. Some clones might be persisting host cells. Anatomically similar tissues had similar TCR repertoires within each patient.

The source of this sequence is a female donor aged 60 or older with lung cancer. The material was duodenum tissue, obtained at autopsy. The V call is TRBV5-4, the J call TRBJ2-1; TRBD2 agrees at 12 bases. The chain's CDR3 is CASSSRLAGVGSSYNEQFF. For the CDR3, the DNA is TGTGCCAGCAGCTCCCGACTAGCGGGAGTGGGGAGCTCCTACAATGAGCAGTTCTTC.